This T cell receptor beta chain is drawn from a study of shared clonotypes between healthy human individuals. Study observations and caveats: Sequencing of the sorted subsets was shown by rarefaction to be incomplete despite large depth. On the whole, naive subsets had larger estimated richness than memory subsets had.

The naive CD8 subset, CD45RO-negative cells positively selected for CCR7, excluded terminally differentiated effector memory CD45RA+ cells. Adult Caucasians living in Nashville, Tennessee made up all of the donors. A word on this clone: The antigen is undetermined.

In the original processing: In the immunoSEQ data, sequences were junction-only and lacked quality scores, so filtering differed. Method: immunoSEQ multiplex PCR; TCRdb's copy keeps in-frame clones and lacks some. V and J calls and clone size come straight from that table; D and trimming were deduced from the DNA. The sample holds fewer than 800,000 clones, 90% to 95% seen once. CDR1 is LNHNV, CDR2 YYDKDF, per germline (reference sequence). CDR3 length: 15 amino acids. V was trimmed by 1 base and J by 0 bases, leaving 10 bases between them. Sequencing was done on a sample of naive CD8+ T cells sorted from blood. This TCR came from a man aged 25-45 years in good health. The rearrangement uses TRBV15 and TRBJ2-7; D is unclear. CDR3 nucleotides: TGTGCCACCAGCAGAGTTGACGCTAGCTCCTACGAGCAGTACTTC. Translation gives CATSRVDASSYEQYF.